Sequencing of this T cell receptor (beta chain) was carried out in a study of T cell responses to AZD1222 COVID-19 vaccine. Study findings and constraints: Donors skewed white British and female; clonal diversity was possibly underestimated.

The V gene lost 5 bases and the J gene lost 5 bases, with 16 bases spanning the gap. This CDR3 region has 15 residues. The V gene's germline CDR1 is SGHTA and CDR2 FQGTGA. Comments on this clone: Its matching antigen is unknown.

Assay: immunoSEQ multiplex PCR; the TCRdb copy retains only in-frame clones and omits some. The profile shows about 110,000 clones, approximately 90% of them singletons. This TCR derives from an adult who received the AZD1222 COVID-19 vaccine. The rearrangement uses TRBV7-3 and TRBJ2-1, with D possibly matching TRBD1 (6 bases). Sequencing used peripheral blood, obtained 28 days after the second AZD1222 dose. The CDR3 protein is CASSINTGINNEQFF. In DNA, the CDR3 is TGTGCCAGCAGCATTAATACAGGGATAAACAATGAGCAGTTCTTC. The full variable domain, in which reference TRBV7-3 and TRBJ2-1 provide the parts outside the CDR3, is GAGVSQTPSNKVTEKGKYVELRCDPISGHTALYWYRQSLGQGPEFLIYFQGTGAADDSGLPNDRFFAVRPEGSVSTLKIQRTERGDSAVYLCASSINTGINNEQFFGPGTRLTVL.